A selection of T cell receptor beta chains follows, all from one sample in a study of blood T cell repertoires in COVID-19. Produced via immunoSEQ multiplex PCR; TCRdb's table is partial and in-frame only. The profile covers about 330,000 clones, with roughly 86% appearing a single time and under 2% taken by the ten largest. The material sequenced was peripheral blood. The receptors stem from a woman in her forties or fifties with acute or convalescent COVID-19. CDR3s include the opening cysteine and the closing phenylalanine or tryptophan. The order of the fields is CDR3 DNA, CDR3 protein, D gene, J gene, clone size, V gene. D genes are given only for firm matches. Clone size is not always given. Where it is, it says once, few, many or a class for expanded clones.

CDR3nt: TGTGCCAGCAGTTTATTTTGGCGGACAAACAGCAATCAGCCCCAGCATTTT; CDR3aa: CASSLFWRTNSNQPQHF; d_gene: .; j_gene: TRBJ1-5; abundance: .; v_gene: TRBV27
CDR3nt: TGTGCCACCAGTGATCCTACTGCCCCGCGGGACAGGTCTGGCTCTGGGGCCAACGTCCTGACTTTC; CDR3aa: CATSDPTAPRDRSGSGANVLTF; d_gene: TRBD1; j_gene: TRBJ2-6; abundance: .; v_gene: TRBV24-1
CDR3nt: TGTGCCAGCAGCTTAGGGATGGACAGGGGGCACTATAATTCACCCCTCCACTTT; CDR3aa: CASSLGMDRGHYNSPLHF; d_gene: TRBD1; j_gene: TRBJ1-6; abundance: .; v_gene: TRBV13
CDR3nt: TGCGCCAGCAGCTTGGATCCGGATCAGCCCCAGCATTTT; CDR3aa: CASSLDPDQPQHF; d_gene: .; j_gene: TRBJ1-5; abundance: .; v_gene: TRBV5-1
CDR3nt: TGTGCCAGCAGCTTGCAGGGGAGAGGTATTGAAAAACTGTTTTTT; CDR3aa: CASSLQGRGIEKLFF; d_gene: .; j_gene: TRBJ1-4; abundance: few; v_gene: TRBV5-8
CDR3nt: TGCGCCAGCAGCTTGGCCCCGGGAGCGAAAAATGAGCAGTTCTTC; CDR3aa: CASSLAPGAKNEQFF; d_gene: .; j_gene: TRBJ2-1; abundance: once; v_gene: TRBV5-1
CDR3nt: TGTGCCAGCAGCAAAGGGACAGGAGCTAACTATGGCTACACCTTC; CDR3aa: CASSKGTGANYGYTF; d_gene: .; j_gene: TRBJ1-2; abundance: few; v_gene: TRBV21-1
CDR3nt: TGTGCCAGCAGCTTAGTCAGGGATGGCTACACCTTC; CDR3aa: CASSLVRDGYTF; d_gene: .; j_gene: TRBJ1-2; abundance: .; v_gene: TRBV7-8
CDR3nt: TGTGCCAGCTCCCCGGGACAGGGGGAGACCCAGTACTTC; CDR3aa: CASSPGQGETQYF; d_gene: TRBD1; j_gene: TRBJ2-5; abundance: few; v_gene: TRBV18
CDR3nt: TGTGCCACCAGTGATTCGACAGGCAGTAAGGAGACCCAGTACTTC; CDR3aa: CATSDSTGSKETQYF; d_gene: .; j_gene: TRBJ2-5; abundance: .; v_gene: TRBV24-1
CDR3nt: TGTGCCAGCAGCCCTGGACAGGGGGGTATCTACGAGCAGTACTTC; CDR3aa: CASSPGQGGIYEQYF; d_gene: TRBD1; j_gene: TRBJ2-7; abundance: .; v_gene: TRBV7-9
CDR3nt: TGTGCCAGCAGCCCCTCAATGAGGTATGGCTACACCTTC; CDR3aa: CASSPSMRYGYTF; d_gene: .; j_gene: TRBJ1-2; abundance: .; v_gene: TRBV28
CDR3nt: TGTGCCAGCAGCTCGGGGACAGATAGTGCCCTCAATCAGCCCCAGCATTTT; CDR3aa: CASSSGTDSALNQPQHF; d_gene: TRBD1; j_gene: TRBJ1-5; abundance: once; v_gene: TRBV7-9
CDR3nt: TGTGCCAGTAGGAGGGACAGGGGTAACACTGAAGCTTTCTTT; CDR3aa: CASRRDRGNTEAFF; d_gene: TRBD1; j_gene: TRBJ1-1; abundance: once; v_gene: TRBV19
CDR3nt: TGTGCCAGCAGTTCAGGGTCCGGAGAGACCCAGTACTTC; CDR3aa: CASSSGSGETQYF; d_gene: .; j_gene: TRBJ2-5; abundance: .; v_gene: TRBV7-3
CDR3nt: TGTGCCAGCAGCTTAGGAGGGCAGCCCCAGCATTTT; CDR3aa: CASSLGGQPQHF; d_gene: .; j_gene: TRBJ1-5; abundance: once; v_gene: TRBV7-9
CDR3nt: TGTGCCAGCAGCCCAGGGACAGAATATGGCTACACCTTC; CDR3aa: CASSPGTEYGYTF; d_gene: TRBD1; j_gene: TRBJ1-2; abundance: .; v_gene: TRBV5-4
CDR3nt: TGTGCCAGCAGCTACACATTTAGCGGGAGCGGCGATGAGCAGTTCTTC; CDR3aa: CASSYTFSGSGDEQFF; d_gene: TRBD2; j_gene: TRBJ2-1; abundance: .; v_gene: TRBV5-6
CDR3nt: TGTGCCAGCAGCTTGTATCGTGACGTAGACAGCTCCTATAATTCACCCCTCCACTTT; CDR3aa: CASSLYRDVDSSYNSPLHF; d_gene: .; j_gene: TRBJ1-6; abundance: .; v_gene: TRBV5-4
CDR3nt: TGTGCCAGCAGTTACACGGGAGTCAGCAATCAGCCCCAGCATTTT; CDR3aa: CASSYTGVSNQPQHF; d_gene: .; j_gene: TRBJ1-5; abundance: .; v_gene: TRBV6-5
CDR3nt: TGTGCCAGCAGGGAAGACAGGGAAGCTTTCTTT; CDR3aa: CASREDREAFF; d_gene: .; j_gene: TRBJ1-1; abundance: .; v_gene: TRBV2
CDR3nt: TGTGCCAGCAGCCTCGGACAATATAATTCACCCCTCCACTTT; CDR3aa: CASSLGQYNSPLHF; d_gene: .; j_gene: TRBJ1-6; abundance: .; v_gene: TRBV6-6
CDR3nt: TGTGCCAGCAGTTACTACCGGGACAGGGCAAACAGTTACTATGGCTACACCTTC; CDR3aa: CASSYYRDRANSYYGYTF; d_gene: TRBD1; j_gene: TRBJ1-2; abundance: .; v_gene: TRBV27